These 28 T cell receptor beta chains came from one sample sequenced in a study of T cell clonality in common variable immunodeficiency. Using immunoSEQ multiplex PCR, the repertoire was profiled, and TCRdb retains in-frame clones only, with some absent. The table lists some 42,000 clones, with no singletons. No antigens are known for them. Broader study findings: Reportedly, TCR beta sequences from common variable immunodeficiency showed fewer deletions and N-nucleotide insertions.

The sample comprised peripheral blood mononuclear cells. The origin of the receptors is a human donor with common variable immunodeficiency.

Ten or more counts support this clone. The read stops 3 residues short of the end of the CDR3; the missing end is completed from the germline J gene. The chain has TRBV19 and TRBJ1-2, with D hard to call. Between the trimmed V and J ends, which lost 3 bases and 7 bases, there was a span of 15 bases. CDR1 LNHDA and CDR2 SQIVND come from the germline V gene (reference sequence). The CDR3 contains 14 residues. The covered CDR3 bases are TGTGCCAGTAGTATGCGGGTGGCTGAGGTTGGC. Translated: CASSMRVAEVG. The entire CDR3 protein is CASSMRVAEVGYTF. The full variable domain, with the rest looked up from reference TRBV19 and TRBJ1-2, is DGGITQSPKYLFRKEGQNVTLSCEQNLNHDAMYWYRQDPGQGLRLIYYSQIVNDFQKGDIAEGYSVSREKKESFPLTVTSAQKNPTAFYLCASSMRVAEVGYTFGSGTRLTVV.

This clone was seen ten or more times. The read falls 3 residues short of the CDR3 end, and the missing part is taken from the germline J gene. V and J are TRBV9 and TRBJ2-5, with 10 positions matching TRBD2. CDR1 SGDLS and CDR2 YYNGEE come from the germline V gene. V was pared by 4 bases and J by 6 bases, with 12 bases of the junction left unmatched. This CDR3 comprises 16 residues. The CDR3 reads CASSLQAGGPVQTQYF. The CDR3 DNA, read in part, is TGTGCCAGCAGCTTACAAGCGGGGGGGCCCGTTCAGACC. Full variable domain (remainder filled in from reference TRBV9 and TRBJ2-5): DSGVTQTPKHLITATGQRVTLRCSPRSGDLSVYWYQQSLDQGLQFLIQYYNGEERAKGNILERFSAQQFPDLHSELNLSSLELGDSALYFCASSLQAGGPVQTQYFGPGTRLLVL.

This clone appeared many times. The sequenced fragment ends 3 residues before the CDR3 boundary, so the rest is inferred from the germline J gene. The V call is TRBV5-1, the J call TRBJ1-1, with D maybe TRBD1 (6 bases). CDR1 is SGHRS, CDR2 YFSETQ, per germline. V shed 4 bases and J shed 5 bases, with 12 bases lying between them. The CDR3 extends over 13 amino acids. The CDR3 protein is CASSAQGSTEAFF. The DNA read from the CDR3 is TGCGCCAGCAGCGCACAGGGATCAACTGAA.

Only a few counts were recorded for this clone. Read data end 3 residues before the CDR3 end; the end is taken from the germline J gene. This chain links TRBV2 with TRBJ2-7; possibly TRBD2 for D (5 bases). This CDR3 is 12 amino acids long. Germline V gene sequence: CDR1 SNHLY, CDR2 FYNNEI. V lost 4 bases to trimming and J lost 4 bases, with 8 bases between them. CDR3 bases read: TGTGCCAGCAGTGGGGTAGCGTACGAG. Protein product: CASSGVAYE. The whole CDR3 protein reads CASSGVAYEQYF.

Notes on this clone: The read terminates 3 residues ahead of where the CDR3 ends, so the germline J gene completes it. This rearrangement joins TRBV6-2 or TRBV6-3 to TRBJ2-7; 7 bases align to TRBD2. J lost 0 bases, V lost 6 bases, and 8 bases had no gene match. Germline lookup yields CDR1 MNHEY and CDR2 SVGEGT. CDR3 length: 15 amino acids. This CDR3 reads CASRILGGDSYEQYF. Partial CDR3 DNA: TGTGCCAGCAGAATACTGGGGGGGGACTCCTACGAG.

This clone was observed many times. The read terminates 3 residues before the CDR3 end, so the remaining end is supplied by the germline J gene. The chain links TRBV7-9 to TRBJ1-1; no clear D. The CDR3 is 15 amino acids. V gave up 1 base and J gave up 1 base, with 10 bases separating them. Germline lookup yields CDR1 SEHNR and CDR2 FQNEAQ (reference sequence). The CDR3 loop reads CASSLGPAGNTEAFF. Incomplete CDR3 DNA: TGTGCCAGCAGCTTAGGCCCGGCAGGGAACACTGAA.

This clone appeared many times. The missing CDR3 end, 3 residues past where the read stops, is filled in from the germline J gene. This rearrangement joins TRBV5-1 to TRBJ2-2, with 16 bases fitting TRBD2. Unmatched junction bases numbered 8, after V lost 4 bases and J lost 5 bases. The CDR3 spans 18 residues. Germline V lookup: CDR1 SGHRS, CDR2 YFSETQ. CDR3 sequence reads: CASSGGLAGGPWTGELFF. CDR3 DNA, as far as it was read: TGCGCCAGCAGCGGGGGACTAGCGGGAGGGCCGTGGACCGGGGAG.

This clone turned up a few times. The missing CDR3 end, 3 residues past where the read stops, is filled in from the germline J gene. The V and J genes are TRBV19 and TRBJ1-5; D uncertain. Germline V gene sequence: CDR1 LNHDA, CDR2 SQIVND (reference sequence). The CDR3 is made up of 14 amino acids. Trimming shortened V by 3 bases and J by 5 bases, and 11 bases separated the two germline ends. CDR3 in amino acids: CASSIEFADQPQHF. The sequenced part of the CDR3 DNA is TGTGCCAGTAGTATCGAGTTTGCGGATCAGCCC.

This clone was observed a handful of times. The sequence runs out 3 residues before the end of the CDR3; the remainder is reconstructed from the germline J gene. V gene TRBV30 combines with J gene TRBJ1-3; 10 bases fit TRBD1. Germline V gene data show CDR1 as GTSNPN and CDR2 as SVGIG (reference sequence). The CDR3 is made up of 14 amino acids. J lost 6 bases, V lost 8 bases, and 10 bases had no gene match. The sequenced part of the CDR3 DNA is TGTGCCCTGGAATTGGGACAGGGGACAAACACC. Translating gives CALELGQGTNT. The whole CDR3 sequence reads CALELGQGTNTIYF.

Concerning this clone: The observed sequence ends 3 residues before the CDR3 terminus, with the missing tail filled in from the germline J gene. This chain uses TRBV20-1 with TRBJ2-7; D is unclear. Germline V lookup: CDR1 DFQATT, CDR2 SNEGSKA (reference sequence). The CDR3 sequence is 13 residues long. V was clipped by 6 bases and J by 3 bases, with 15 bases between them. CDR3 DNA, as far as it was read: TGCAGTGCCCCGCGGCAGCCCGGCTACGAG. Translated: CSAPRQPGYE. The whole CDR3 protein reads CSAPRQPGYEQYF.

This clone was seen a handful of times. The read ends 3 residues shy of where the CDR3 ends; the end is completed using the germline J gene. This sequence joins TRBV5-1 and TRBJ2-5; D is undetermined. The CDR3 totals 11 residues. V was pared by 4 bases and J by 4 bases, with 5 bases between. Germline V gene lookup returns CDR1 SGHRS and CDR2 YFSETQ. Incomplete CDR3 DNA: TGCGCCAGCAGCAAGGGAGAGACC. It specifies CASSKGET. The whole CDR3 protein reads CASSKGETQYF.

A remark on this clone: Coverage ceases 3 residues before the CDR3 finishes, and the germline J gene fills in the end. V usage is TRBV7-2 and J usage is TRBJ2-5; possible D gene TRBD1, 6 bases. Trimming pared 1 base from V and 6 bases from J, leaving 9 bases between. CDR3 length: 13 residues. CDR1 is SGHTA, CDR2 FQGNSA, per germline. CDR3 sequence reads: CASSLEQGQTQYF. The sequenced CDR3 bases are TGTGCCAGCAGCTTAGAACAGGGCCAGACC.

Concerning this clone: Read data end 3 residues before the CDR3 end; the end is taken from the germline J gene. The chain is built from TRBV18 and TRBJ2-2, with 13 bases fitting TRBD2. Germline V CDR1 and CDR2: KGHSH, LQKENI. This CDR3 region has 18 residues. Trimming took 6 bases from V and 6 from J; bases not matched to a gene: 13. The CDR3 DNA, read in part, is TGTGCCAGCTCTCGAATTGGACTAGCGGGAGTTGGGGCCGGGGAG. Its translation is CASSRIGLAGVGAGE. The full CDR3 reads CASSRIGLAGVGAGELFF.

Many counts were recorded for this clone. Mismatch with germline at one junction end may stem from a read error. With the read ending 3 residues before the CDR3 end, the germline J gene is used to fill in that end. The chain couples TRBV4-2 to TRBJ1-6, with D maybe TRBD1 (5 bases). Germline V lookup: CDR1 LGHNA, CDR2 YNFKEQ. CDR3 length equals 18 residues. The CDR3 bases that were read are TGCGCCAGCAGCCAAGATCTCGTTCGGGCAGGGTCGAACTCACCC. The encoded protein is CASSQDLVRAGSNSP. The whole CDR3 is CASSQDLVRAGSNSPLHF.

A remark on this clone: The CDR3 extends 3 residues past the end of the read, so its final part is completed from the germline J gene. This chain connects TRBV29-1 to TRBJ2-5, with 10 bases identical to TRBD2. Looked up from germline, CDR1 is SQVTM and CDR2 is ANQGSEA. There are 13 residues in the CDR3. The V and J ends lost 5 bases and 7 bases, in that order; junction bases with no gene match: 7. The CDR3 loop is CSVRLAGEGTQYF. The DNA read from the CDR3 is TGCAGCGTTCGTCTAGCGGGAGAAGGGACC.

This clone was recorded many times. The read stops 3 residues short of the end of the CDR3; the missing end is completed from the germline J gene. The chain joins TRBV5-1 to TRBJ1-1; no clear D gene. The V end was cut by 2 bases, the J end by 2 bases, with 13 bases between. Germline CDR1 SGHRS, CDR2 YFSETQ. This CDR3 has 15 amino acids. The CDR3 bases that were read are TGCGCCAGCAGCTTAGGATACAGCTTAAACACTGAA. Its translation: CASSLGYSLNTE. The whole CDR3 sequence reads CASSLGYSLNTEAFF.

This clone was counted many times. The read finishes 3 residues shy of the CDR3 end, and the germline J gene is used to complete it. This chain joins TRBV18 and TRBJ2-3; 9 bases fit TRBD2. The CDR3 has 14 residues. Germline-derived CDR1 and CDR2 are KGHSH and LQKENI. The trim removed 5 bases at V and 4 bases at J, leaving 4 bases unmatched. The sequenced CDR3 bases are TGTGCCAGCTCAAGCGGGGGGCAGGCAGATACG. Protein sequence: CASSSGGQADT. The CDR3 as a whole reads CASSSGGQADTQYF. Full variable domain (missing parts from reference TRBV18 and TRBJ2-3): NAGVMQNPRHLVRRRGQEARLRCSPMKGHSHVYWYRQLPEEGLKFMVYLQKENIIDESGMPKERFSAEFPKEGPSILRIQQVVRGDSAAYFCASSSGGQADTQYFGPGTRLTVL.

This clone was counted many times. The read stops 3 residues short of the end of the CDR3; the missing end is completed from the germline J gene. The rearrangement joins TRBV19 to TRBJ2-3; TRBD1 might be the D (6 bases). The germline V and J ends were trimmed by 5 bases and 2 bases, with 11 bases remaining between them. This CDR3 is 14 amino acids long. The germline gives CDR1 LNHDA, CDR2 SQIVND (reference sequence). Partial CDR3 DNA: TGTGCCAGTAGTGTGGACAGAAACACAGATACG. It specifies CASSVDRNTDT. The whole CDR3 protein reads CASSVDRNTDTQYF.

There are many counts of this clone. The CDR3: CASSGERASGELFF. The sequenced CDR3 bases are TGTGCCAGTAGCGGGGAGAGGGCTTCCGGGGAG. The V and J genes are TRBV19 and TRBJ2-2; tentative D call: TRBD2 (5 bases). The read is 3 residues too short to cover the CDR3 end, so that end is filled in from the germline J gene. Between the trimmed V and J ends, which lost 6 bases and 6 bases, there was a span of 14 bases. Germline V CDR1 and CDR2: LNHDA, SQIVND (reference sequence). This CDR3 comprises 14 residues.

This clone showed up many times. The sequenced fragment ends 3 residues before the CDR3 boundary, so the rest is inferred from the germline J gene. V and J are TRBV7-9 and TRBJ2-1; 7 bases line up with TRBD2. Trimming removed 2 bases from V and 7 bases from J; junction bases left unmatched: 5. The CDR3 runs 14 residues. From germline, CDR1 is SEHNR and CDR2 FQNEAQ (reference sequence). The CDR3 bases that were read are TGTGCCAGCAGCTTAAGCGGGAAATTGAATGAG. Protein sequence: CASSLSGKLNE. The whole CDR3 sequence is CASSLSGKLNEQFF.

This clone has a handful of counts. The read halts 3 residues ahead of the CDR3 end, with the missing end drawn from the germline J gene. The chain links TRBV2 to TRBJ1-1, with D unresolved. Germline loops: CDR1 SNHLY, CDR2 FYNNEI. V lost 3 bases to trimming and J lost 3 bases, with 8 bases between them. The CDR3 runs to 13 residues. The CDR3 loop is CASSDEGYTEAFF. The DNA read from the CDR3 is TGTGCCAGCAGTGACGAGGGTTACACTGAA. The entire variable domain, with the rest obtained from reference TRBV2 and TRBJ1-1, is as follows: EPEVTQTPSHQVTQMGQEVILRCVPISNHLYFYWYRQILGQKVEFLVSFYNNEISEKSEIFDDQFSVERPDGSNFTLKIRSTKLEDSAMYFCASSDEGYTEAFFGQGTRLTVV.

This clone turned up a few times. The CDR3 end is not reached by the read, which stops 3 residues before it; the germline J gene fills it in. The chain combines TRBV5-6 with TRBJ2-7; 9 bases agree with TRBD1. CDR3 length: 15 residues. Germline V gene data show CDR1 as SGHDT and CDR2 as YYEEEE. V was clipped by 4 bases and J by 6 bases; unmatched bases: 11. The CDR3 is CASSTSPGTGFEQYF. CDR3 bases read: TGTGCCAGCAGCACCTCACCAGGGACAGGGTTCGAG. Drawing the rest from reference TRBV5-6 and TRBJ2-7, the complete variable domain is DAGVTQSPTHLIKTRGQQVTLRCSPKSGHDTVSWYQQALGQGPQFIFQYYEEEERQRGNFPDRFSGHQFPNYSSELNVNALLLGDSALYLCASSTSPGTGFEQYFGPGTRLTVT.

To note about this clone: Read coverage stops 3 residues before the CDR3 terminus; the germline J gene supplies the remainder. The chain employs TRBV7-9 and TRBJ1-5; a weak D match, TRBD1 (6 bases). Trimming stripped 3 bases from V and 3 bases from J, with 9 bases between. Per the germline V gene, CDR1 is SEHNR and CDR2 is FQNEAQ (reference sequence). CDR3 length: 14 amino acids. The CDR3 is CASSLDSLNQPQHF. The DNA read from the CDR3 is TGTGCCAGCAGCTTGGACAGCCTCAATCAGCCC.

This clone was seen many times. At one end the junction does not follow the germline gene, possibly because of a read error. The CDR3 end lies 3 residues beyond the end of the read and is filled in from the germline J gene. The gene calls are TRBV2 and TRBJ2-1, with D perhaps TRBD1 (5 bases). Germline V CDR1 and CDR2: SNHLY, FYNNEI. The CDR3 is 14 amino acids. The CDR3 sequence: CASSEGVKGHEQFF. The covered CDR3 bases are TGTGCCAGCAGCGAAGGGGTTAAGGGCCATGAG.

There are many counts of this clone. Read coverage stops 3 residues before the CDR3 terminus; the germline J gene supplies the remainder. This chain uses TRBV19 with TRBJ2-7, with 11 bases aligning to TRBD1. Germline loops: CDR1 LNHDA, CDR2 SQIVND (reference sequence). After removal of 1 base from V and 3 bases from J, the junction contained 5 bases not matched to a gene. The length of the CDR3 is 16 residues. CDR3 amino acids: CASSIGIGTGGYEQYF. CDR3 DNA (partial): TGTGCCAGTAGTATAGGCATAGGGACAGGGGGCTACGAG.

As for this clone: The read terminates 3 residues before the CDR3 end, so the remaining end is supplied by the germline J gene. The chain employs TRBV6-2 or TRBV6-3 and TRBJ1-5; TRBD1 matches at 9 bases. CDR1 and CDR2 from the germline V gene are MNHEY and SVGEGT. The CDR3 has 14 residues. V was clipped by 9 bases and J by 1 base; unmatched bases: 4. The CDR3 is CASNRGQSNQPQHF. The covered CDR3 bases are TGTGCCAGTAACAGGGGGCAGAGCAATCAGCCC.

This clone was counted between two and nine times. Read sequence stops 3 residues before the CDR3 end, and the germline J gene provides the missing end. The rearrangement links TRBV30 to TRBJ1-6; D is possibly TRBD1 (5 bases). Germline V CDR1 and CDR2: GTSNPN, SVGIG (reference sequence). V was pared by 4 bases and J by 7 bases, with 14 bases between. The CDR3 is made up of 14 amino acids. The CDR3 here is CAWTQSGGNSPLHF. The covered CDR3 bases are TGTGCCTGGACCCAGTCGGGGGGGAATTCACCC.

This clone was counted only a few times. The CDR3 end lies 3 residues beyond the end of the read and is filled in from the germline J gene. J is TRBJ2-1 and V is TRBV7-2; TRBD2 is a possible D gene (7 bases). Germline CDR1 and CDR2: SGHTA and FQGNSA. The V end lost 0 bases, the J end lost 6 bases, and 18 bases lay between the germline ends. This CDR3 is 17 amino acids long. The CDR3 is CASSLAGGGTPLNEQFF. Incomplete CDR3 DNA: TGTGCCAGCAGCTTAGCAGGCGGGGGCACCCCCCTCAATGAG. The whole variable domain, remainder taken from reference TRBV7-2 and TRBJ2-1, is GAGVSQSPSNKVTEKGKDVELRCDPISGHTALYWYRQSLGQGLEFLIYFQGNSAPDKSGLPSDRFSAERTGGSVSTLTIQRTQQEDSAVYLCASSLAGGGTPLNEQFFGPGTRLTVL.